What follows are 21 T cell receptor beta chains derived from one specimen sequenced in a study of CD8+ T cells in alopecia areata. Isolated RNA was reverse transcribed into cDNA used as the sequencing template. Clones were sequenced by immunoSEQ multiplex PCR, and TCRdb holds only the in-frame ones, with some missing. This sample has 250,000 to 350,000 clones, with 60% found just once. Treatment specified: oral pan-JAK inhibitor, 5-10 mg twice daily. Sequencing was performed on CD4+ T cells sorted from blood, taken around week 52, from a patient treated with tofacitinib. The source of these receptors is a human donor with alopecia areata.

This rearrangement joins TRBV30 to TRBJ2-7; a possible D gene is TRBD2 (6 bases). V lost 5 bases and J lost 4, with 15 bases in between. The CDR3 sequence is 13 residues long. Germline V CDR1 and CDR2: GTSNPN, SVGIG (reference sequence). The CDR3 DNA is TGTGCCTGGGAAGGAGGGAAGAGATACGAGCAGTACTTC. The encoded protein is CAWEGGKRYEQYF.

The chain has TRBV30 and TRBJ1-1; D unresolved. Germline values: CDR1 GTSNPN, CDR2 SVGIG (reference sequence). The V end was cut by 0 bases, the J end by 1 base, with 9 bases between. This CDR3 is 14 amino acids long. The CDR3 nucleotides are TGTGCCTGGAGTGTATGGGAAACGAACACTGAAGCTTTCTTT. Encoded protein: CAWSVWETNTEAFF.

The chain couples TRBV6-5 to TRBJ2-1; D gene ambiguous. Germline assignment: CDR1 MNHEY and CDR2 SVGAGI. CDR3 length: 15 amino acids. Trimming stripped 6 bases from V and 0 bases from J, with 12 bases between. The CDR3 DNA is TGTGCCAGCAGATCGACATCTAACTCCTACAATGAGCAGTTCTTC. Its protein is CASRSTSNSYNEQFF.

The chain combines TRBV30 with TRBJ1-5, with unresolved D. Germline CDR1 GTSNPN, CDR2 SVGIG (reference sequence). The CDR3 runs to 14 residues. The V gene lost 4 bases and the J gene lost 4 bases, with 14 bases spanning the gap. This chain's CDR3 is CAWNGPTGNQPQHF. CDR3 DNA sequence: TGTGCCTGGAACGGCCCCACGGGGAATCAGCCCCAGCATTTT. Full variable domain (remainder filled in from reference TRBV30 and TRBJ1-5): SQTIHQWPATLVQPVGSPLSLECTVEGTSNPNLYWYRQAAGRGLQLLFYSVGIGQISSEVPQNLSASRPQDRQFILSSKKLLLSDSGFYLCAWNGPTGNQPQHFGDGTRLSIL.

This clone came up a few times. This CDR3 is also generated by other DNA sequences in the sample. This chain links TRBV30 with TRBJ1-1, with D perhaps matching TRBD1 (6 bases). CDR1 and CDR2 (germline): GTSNPN, SVGIG (reference sequence). CDR3 size: 13 residues. V was shortened by 3 bases and J by 5 bases, with 13 bases between the two germline ends. The CDR3 spells CAWRPTGSTEAFF. In DNA, the CDR3 is TGTGCCTGGAGGCCAACAGGGTCAACTGAAGCTTTCTTT.

The chain couples TRBV2 to TRBJ2-1, with D maybe TRBD2 (5 bases). The length of the CDR3 is 15 residues. Looked up from germline, CDR1 is SNHLY and CDR2 is FYNNEI. Trimming cost V 1 base and J 4 bases, with 11 bases left between them. CDR3 region: CASSEEGPGYNEQFF. CDR3 bases: TGTGCCAGCAGTGAAGAGGGCCCGGGGTACAATGAGCAGTTCTTC. The full variable domain, rest sourced from reference TRBV2 and TRBJ2-1, is EPEVTQTPSHQVTQMGQEVILRCVPISNHLYFYWYRQILGQKVEFLVSFYNNEISEKSEIFDDQFSVERPDGSNFTLKIRSTKLEDSAMYFCASSEEGPGYNEQFFGPGTRLTVL.

This clone was detected a few times. The chain recombines TRBV7-9 with TRBJ1-1; D uncertain. The CDR3 has 13 residues. V lost 3 bases to trimming and J lost 0 bases, with 5 bases between them. CDR1 and CDR2 from the germline V gene are SEHNR and FQNEAQ (reference sequence). CDR3 bases: TGTGCCAGCAGCTTCGATATGAACACTGAAGCTTTCTTT. This translates into CASSFDMNTEAFF.

This chain links TRBV30 with TRBJ1-1; no definite D call. Trimming stripped 2 bases from V and 4 bases from J, with 11 bases between. The CDR3 length is 13 residues. CDR1 is GTSNPN, CDR2 SVGIG, per germline (reference sequence). The CDR3 reads CAWSFAVSTEAFF. CDR3 DNA sequence: TGTGCCTGGAGTTTTGCGGTGAGCACTGAAGCTTTCTTT.

This clone has a handful of counts. This CDR3 reads CASSSRFSGAYNEQFF. The CDR3 DNA sequence: TGTGCCAGCAGCTCTAGATTTAGCGGGGCTTACAATGAGCAGTTCTTC. This chain links TRBV7-2 with TRBJ2-1; TRBD2 agrees at 8 bases. With V trimmed by 4 bases and J by 4 bases, 9 bases remained unmatched. The CDR3 covers 16 residues. Germline values: CDR1 SGHTA, CDR2 FQGNSA.

The V gene is TRBV30, the J gene TRBJ1-1, with D tentatively TRBD1 (5 bases). With 3 bases removed from V and 0 bases from J, the gap between germline ends came to 8 bases. This CDR3 is built from 13 residues. Germline CDR1 and CDR2: GTSNPN and SVGIG (reference sequence). CDR3 amino acids: CAWRGAMNTEAFF. The CDR3 DNA sequence: TGTGCCTGGAGAGGGGCTATGAACACTGAAGCTTTCTTT.

This clone turned up a few times. V is TRBV5-1 and J is TRBJ2-3, with unresolved D. The V end was cut by 3 bases, the J end by 6 bases, with 14 bases between. Germline V CDR1 and CDR2: SGHRS, YFSETQ. The CDR3 length is 14 residues. The CDR3 is CASSSVVPQDTQYF. The DNA of the CDR3 is TGCGCCAGCAGCTCCGTGGTCCCCCAGGATACGCAGTATTTT.

This sequence joins TRBV4-1 and TRBJ2-1; D gene unclear. Looked up from germline, CDR1 is MGHRA and CDR2 is YSYEKL. V lost 3 bases, J lost 8 bases, and 5 bases lay in between. The CDR3 has 11 residues. The CDR3 DNA sequence: TGCGCCAGCAGCCAGGGGTATGAGCAGTTCTTC. Translating it yields CASSQGYEQFF.

The V and J genes are TRBV29-1 and TRBJ2-5, with TRBD1 matching 10 bases. This CDR3 has 14 residues. Unmatched junction bases numbered 4, after V lost 4 bases and J lost 2 bases. From germline, CDR1 is SQVTM and CDR2 ANQGSEA. The DNA of the CDR3 is TGCAGCGTTGTTTTGGGACAGGGGCAAGAGACCCAGTACTTC. Protein: CSVVLGQGQETQYF.

DNA for the CDR3: TGTGCCAGCAGCTATGGAAGGGCGGAGACCCAGTACTTC. Translating it yields CASSYGRAETQYF. The V gene is TRBV7-2, the J gene TRBJ2-5; D is unresolved. The CDR3 consists of 13 residues. CDR1 and CDR2 (germline): SGHTA, FQGNSA. Trimming cost V 4 bases and J 5 bases, with 11 bases left between them.

This clone has just a few counts. The chain couples TRBV29-1 to TRBJ2-1; D is possibly TRBD1 (6 bases). CDR3 length equals 11 residues. Germline CDR1 and CDR2: SQVTM and ANQGSEA. CDR3 sequence (DNA): TGCAGTGGACAGCAATACAATGAGCAGTTCTTC. Its protein product is CSGQQYNEQFF.

CDR3 sequence (DNA): TGTGCCACCAGCAGAGGAGGGACAGGGGTCGAGACCCAGTACTTC. Amino acid sequence: CATSRGGTGVETQYF. The V call is TRBV15, the J call TRBJ2-5, with 10 bases aligning to TRBD1. The CDR3 runs to 15 residues. Germline CDR1 LNHNV, CDR2 YYDKDF (reference sequence). J lost 5 bases, V lost 1 base, and 4 bases had no gene match.

V usage is TRBV30 and J usage is TRBJ2-7, with 8 positions matching TRBD1. Germline-derived CDR1 and CDR2 are GTSNPN and SVGIG (reference sequence). V lost 8 bases, J lost 6 bases, and 9 bases stayed unmatched. The CDR3 covers 12 residues. The CDR3 DNA reads as TGTGCCCGAAGACAGGGGATGGGCGAGCAGTACTTC. Translation: CARRQGMGEQYF.

The rearrangement uses TRBV5-1 and TRBJ2-5; D gene uncertain. Trimming shortened V by 4 bases and J by 5 bases, and 6 bases separated the two germline ends. This CDR3 is built from 11 residues. Germline V gene sequence: CDR1 SGHRS, CDR2 YFSETQ. CDR3 amino acids: CASSIRETQYF. CDR3 DNA: TGCGCCAGCAGCATAAGGGAGACCCAGTACTTC.

DNA of the CDR3: TGTGCCAGCAGCTCGGCTAGCGGGAGTCGGCACGAGCAGTACTTC. It is translated as CASSSASGSRHEQYF. The V call is TRBV7-2, the J call TRBJ2-7; 10 bases match TRBD2. Trimming at V came to 4 bases and at J to 5 bases, leaving 8 bases not matched to a gene. The germline V gene encodes CDR1 SGHTA and CDR2 FQGNSA. This CDR3 contains 15 residues.

The sample holds a few counts of this clone. J is TRBJ2-3 and V is TRBV14, with 7 bases that match TRBD2. The V gene's germline CDR1 is SGHDN and CDR2 FVKESK. With 7 bases clipped from V and 4 bases from J, the junction kept 5 bases outside the gene matches. The length of the CDR3 is 13 residues. The CDR3 region has the DNA TGTGCCAGCACCCGGGGGAGGGCAGATACGCAGTATTTT. Translated: CASTRGRADTQYF.

The chain is built from TRBV15 and TRBJ1-4, with 8 bases that match TRBD1. The CDR3 sequence is 16 residues long. Germline lookup yields CDR1 LNHNV and CDR2 YYDKDF (reference sequence). The J segment lost 3 bases and the V segment lost 3 bases, leaving 6 bases of the junction unmatched. In nucleotides, the CDR3 is TGTGCCACCAGCAGCGGACAGGGAGGGCCTAATGAAAAACTGTTTTTT. This translates into CATSSGQGGPNEKLFF.